A single sample is the source of the 25 T cell receptor beta chains below, sequenced in a study of neurological immune-mediated disorders. One entry per CDR3 protein results from TCRdb running MiXCR on the 5' RACE reads. The data contain about 58,000 distinct CDR3 sequences, around 3.6% of them singletons. Sequences were obtained from PBMCs. The receptors shown here come from a man aged 25-45 years with multiple sclerosis.

Comment on this clonotype: A much larger clone differs from this one at a single base, so this may be a read error. This rearrangement joins TRBV5-6 to TRBJ1-1; D ambiguous. Germline V CDR1 and CDR2: SGHDT, YYEEEE. The CDR3 extends over 12 amino acids. The DNA for the CDR3 is TGTACCAGCAGCTTGCCCTACACTGAAGCTTTCTTT. It is translated as CTSSLPYTEAFF. The variable domain in full, completed from reference TRBV5-6 and TRBJ1-1, reads DAGVTQSPTHLIKTRGQQVTLRCSPKSGHDTVSWYQQALGQGPQFIFQYYEEEERQRGNFPDRFSGHQFPNYSSELNVNALLLGDSALYLCTSSLPYTEAFFGQGTRLTVV.

The table lists this clonotype with many counts. The genes are TRBV29-1 and TRBJ2-1; no clear D. Per germline, CDR1 SQVTM and CDR2 ANQGSEA. The CDR3 covers 9 residues. Trimming took 5 bases from V and 8 from J, leaving 4 bases between them. The CDR3: CSVKDEQFF. CDR3 sequence (DNA): TGCAGCGTTAAGGATGAGCAGTTCTTC.

This clonotype has a handful of counts. The V gene is TRBV20-1, the J gene TRBJ1-2; D is perhaps TRBD1 (6 bases). Germline assignment: CDR1 DFQATT and CDR2 SNEGSKA (reference sequence). CDR3 length: 15 amino acids. The V end lost 1 base, the J end lost 5 bases, and 17 bases lay between the germline ends. The CDR3, as DNA: TGCAGTGCTAGAGGATTTGGTGGACAGACGTATGGCTACACCTTC. Translating it yields CSARGFGGQTYGYTF.

There are many counts of this clonotype. The J gene is TRBJ2-1, the V gene TRBV20-1; D gene unclear. This CDR3 is 15 amino acids long. Germline CDR1 and CDR2: DFQATT and SNEGSKA (reference sequence). Trimming removed 0 bases from V and 4 bases from J, with 13 bases in between. The CDR3 reads CSARDLLAFYNEQFF. The DNA for the CDR3 is TGCAGTGCTAGAGATCTACTGGCCTTTTACAATGAGCAGTTCTTC.

This clonotype was found many times. The gene calls are TRBV5-8 and TRBJ2-2; 8 bases match TRBD1. The trim removed 0 bases at V and 0 bases at J, leaving 1 base unmatched. CDR1 and CDR2 (germline): SGHTS, YDEGEE. The CDR3 loop spans 16 amino acids. In nucleotides, the CDR3 is TGTGCCAGCAGCTTGGGGACAGGGACGAACACCGGGGAGCTGTTTTTT. Amino acid sequence: CASSLGTGTNTGELFF.

This clonotype was seen at least ten times. The J gene is TRBJ2-1, the V gene TRBV25-1; TRBD1 is a possible D gene (6 bases). V dropped 3 bases and J dropped 5 bases, with 17 bases sitting between them. The V gene's germline CDR1 is MGHDK and CDR2 SYGVNS. This CDR3 comprises 16 residues. The CDR3 DNA follows: TGTGCCAGCAGTGACTCGGGACACCGGGCCCACAATGAGCAGTTCTTC. Amino acids: CASSDSGHRAHNEQFF.

Turning to this clonotype: One end of the junction varies from germline; a read error may be responsible. V is TRBV27 and J is TRBJ1-6; D may be TRBD1 (6 bases). The CDR3 sequence is 14 residues long. The germline CDR1 and CDR2 sequences are MNHEY and SMNVEV (reference sequence). The CDR3 is CASSLAGARSPLNF. The CDR3 region has the DNA TGTGCCAGCAGTTTAGCAGGGGCTCGGTCACCCCTCAACTTT.

This clonotype was found many times. The V call is TRBV20-1, the J call TRBJ1-2; no clear D. CDR1 is DFQATT, CDR2 SNEGSKA, per germline (reference sequence). There are 17 residues in the CDR3. V lost 1 base and J lost 5, with 23 bases in between. CDR3 amino acids: CSARGDHSPTELYGYTF. CDR3 nucleotide sequence: TGCAGTGCTAGAGGTGACCACTCCCCGACGGAATTATATGGCTACACCTTC.

This clonotype was detected ten times or more. The rearrangement uses TRBV5-1 and TRBJ2-1; no clear D gene. CDR1 SGHRS and CDR2 YFSETQ come from the germline V gene. CDR3 length equals 13 residues. The V and J ends lost 0 bases and 4 bases respectively, with 5 bases between them. The CDR3 protein is CASSLGLYNEQFF. In DNA form, the CDR3 reads TGCGCCAGCAGCTTGGGTCTATACAATGAGCAGTTCTTC.

This clonotype was seen at least ten times. The chain couples TRBV5-1 to TRBJ2-1, with a weak D call TRBD1 (6 bases). V lost 10 bases and J 0 bases, leaving 14 bases between the germline ends. This CDR3 comprises 14 residues. The germline V gene has CDR1 SGHRS and CDR2 YFSETQ. CDR3 coding DNA: TGCGCCGGCTCTGGACAGTCCTCCTACAATGAGCAGTTCTTC. Its translation: CAGSGQSSYNEQFF.

This clonotype has ten or more counts. This chain uses TRBV12-3 or TRBV12-4 with TRBJ1-2; 10 bases match TRBD1. This CDR3 region has 13 residues. The trim removed 5 bases at V and 8 bases at J, leaving 5 bases unmatched. The CDR3 spells CASSRQGADGYTF. The CDR3 nucleotides are TGTGCCAGCAGTCGACAGGGGGCCGACGGCTACACCTTC.

In its sample, this clonotype was seen many times. This chain connects TRBV12-3 or TRBV12-4 to TRBJ2-1; 8 bases agree with TRBD2. Trimming at V came to 5 bases and at J to 4 bases, leaving 7 bases not matched to a gene. The CDR3 spans 15 residues. CDR3 protein: CASSPRIAGYNEQFF. DNA of the CDR3: TGTGCCAGCAGTCCCCGGATAGCGGGATACAATGAGCAGTTCTTC.

This clonotype occurred a few times. Here the CDR3 DNA reads TGCGCCAGCAGCTTCGACAGGGAAGGTGAAAAACTGTTTTTT. It is translated as CASSFDREGEKLFF. The chain combines TRBV5-1 with TRBJ1-4; 7 nucleotides align to TRBD1. This CDR3 comprises 14 residues. Germline CDR1 reads SGHRS; CDR2 reads YFSETQ. J was trimmed by 7 bases and V by 2 bases; bases with no gene match: 5.

This clonotype was seen ten or more times. This sequence joins TRBV25-1 and TRBJ1-1; D might be TRBD1 (6 bases). The CDR3 loop spans 14 amino acids. V lost 4 bases and J 1 base, leaving 10 bases between the germline ends. Germline V gives CDR1 MGHDK, CDR2 SYGVNS. This CDR3 reads CASSARQANTEAFF. The CDR3 DNA follows: TGTGCCAGCAGTGCTCGACAGGCGAACACTGAAGCTTTCTTT.

This clonotype was counted at least ten times. The chain is built from TRBV20-1 and TRBJ1-4, with D hard to call. Germline CDR1 reads DFQATT; CDR2 reads SNEGSKA (reference sequence). V was clipped by 0 bases and J by 3 bases, with 14 bases between them. This CDR3 comprises 16 residues. The CDR3 region has the DNA TGCAGTGCTAGAGATCCAGCTATCTCACCTAATGAAAAACTGTTTTTT. It is translated as CSARDPAISPNEKLFF.

This clonotype was detected many times. The V gene is TRBV4-1, the J gene TRBJ2-4; D assignment may be TRBD1 or TRBD2 (5 bases each). There are 13 residues in the CDR3. V was clipped by 8 bases and J by 5 bases, with 13 bases between them. Per germline, CDR1 MGHRA and CDR2 YSYEKL. CDR3 in DNA: TGCGCCAGCCGAAGGGACGGTGAAAACATTCAGTACTTC. It codes for CASRRDGENIQYF.

This clonotype was counted many times. V and J are TRBV10-3 and TRBJ1-1; 7 nucleotides agree with TRBD1. Looked up from germline, CDR1 is ENHRY and CDR2 is SYGVKD. V shed 6 bases, J shed 4 bases, and the junction held 14 bases outside the gene matches. There are 16 residues in the CDR3. Here the CDR3 reads CAIRPTEGRGPTEAFF. Written as DNA, the CDR3 is TGTGCCATCAGACCCACCGAGGGGAGGGGGCCCACTGAAGCTTTCTTT.

The chain's CDR3 is CASSLEGGPGEQYF. CDR3 nucleotides: TGTGCCAGCAGCTTAGAGGGAGGCCCCGGGGAGCAGTACTTC. The V call is TRBV11-2, the J call TRBJ2-7; weak D call: TRBD2 (6 bases). Trimming pared 0 bases from V and 7 bases from J, leaving 13 bases between. Germline V gene lookup returns CDR1 SGHAT and CDR2 FQNNGV. The CDR3 is made up of 14 amino acids.

This clonotype was picked up many times. The rearrangement uses TRBV9 and TRBJ2-1; TRBD2 might be the D (6 bases). There are 16 residues in the CDR3. Germline V CDR1 and CDR2: SGDLS, YYNGEE. Trimming stripped 0 bases from V and 4 bases from J, with 14 bases between. DNA for the CDR3: TGTGCCAGCAGCGTAGAGGACGGGAGAGTATACAATGAGCAGTTCTTC. This codes for CASSVEDGRVYNEQFF.

The chain links TRBV7-8 to TRBJ1-5, with D unclear. From germline, CDR1 is SGHVS and CDR2 FQNEAQ. V was cut by 0 bases and J by 4 bases, with 13 bases left in between. CDR3 length: 16 amino acids. The CDR3 region has the DNA TGTGCCAGCAGCTTAGCGGGAAGGATTGGAAATCAGCCCCAGCATTTT. Translation: CASSLAGRIGNQPQHF.

This clonotype has at least ten counts. J is TRBJ2-7 and V is TRBV28; TRBD2 matches 9 bases. Germline V gene lookup returns CDR1 MDHEN and CDR2 SYDVKM. The CDR3 runs to 14 residues. V gave up 5 bases and J gave up 3 bases; unmatched junction bases: 5. The CDR3 DNA reads as TGTGCCAGCAGTATAGCGGGAGTACTCTACGAGCAGTACTTC. Translated: CASSIAGVLYEQYF.

This clonotype was counted at least ten times. This chain connects TRBV7-2 to TRBJ2-2, with D possibly matching TRBD2 (5 bases). This CDR3 is 15 amino acids long. Germline CDR1 is SGHTA and CDR2 is FQGNSA. V was cut by 2 bases and J by 0 bases, with 7 bases left in between. CDR3 in amino acids: CASSLRTANTGELFF. The CDR3 DNA reads as TGTGCCAGCAGCTTACGGACTGCGAACACCGGGGAGCTGTTTTTT.

This clonotype was counted ten times or more. The J gene is TRBJ1-2, the V gene TRBV5-1, with 10 nucleotides matching TRBD1. The CDR3 contains 15 residues. The ends lost 4 bases at V and 6 bases at J; junction bases unmatched: 9. Germline V gene data show CDR1 as SGHRS and CDR2 as YFSETQ. The DNA for the CDR3 is TGCGCCAGCAGCCCGCAACCGGGACAGGGGAATGGCTACACCTTC. Residues: CASSPQPGQGNGYTF.

This clonotype was recorded many times. This chain uses TRBV7-6 with TRBJ2-7, with D possibly matching TRBD2 (6 bases). This CDR3 has 14 amino acids. Trimming left V 5 bases short and J 6 bases short, with 17 bases between. From germline, CDR1 is SGHVS and CDR2 FNYEAQ. In nucleotides, the CDR3 is TGTGCCAGCAGCCCGGGAGCACAGATGGGCGAGCAGTACTTC. Its translation is CASSPGAQMGEQYF.

This clonotype has more than one count but fewer than ten. The chain combines TRBV5-1 with TRBJ1-2, with 8 bases lining up with TRBD1. Losses at the gene ends were 5 bases for V and 1 base for J; bases not matched to a gene: 1. In germline, CDR1 is SGHRS, CDR2 YFSETQ. The CDR3 consists of 13 residues. CDR3 DNA sequence: TGCGCCAGCAGGACAGGGGATAACTATGGCTACACCTTC. Its protein product is CASRTGDNYGYTF.